These T cell receptor beta chains were read from a single sample in a study of control samples from healthy donors and cancer patients. Here immunoSEQ multiplex PCR was the method, and the copy in TCRdb shows in-frame clones only, minus some. The data hold some 90,000 clones, with about 89% observed a single time. The sample taken for sequencing was blood. The receptors here all came from a woman between 55 and 75 years old in good health. Each CDR3 is given without its conserved first and last residue. Clone size is stated in some rows and not others, as once, few, many or a class when expanded.

len,v_gene,abundance,j_gene,CDR3aa
13,TRBV5-1,-,TRBJ2-3,ASSSMNGRGDTQY
14,TRBV15,few,TRBJ2-1,ATSRDPRKIAAEQF
10,TRBV2,-,TRBJ1-4,ASRALGDRLF
9,TRBV20-1,-,TRBJ1-1,SATDRVGAF
13,TRBV6-4,-,TRBJ1-5,ASRPQGNSNQPQH
13,TRBV10-3,-,TRBJ1-2,AISAGTGSNYGYT
11,TRBV4-1,-,TRBJ2-7,ASSQDEYREQY
13,TRBV12-5,-,TRBJ2-1,ASGRGLAGGNEQF
16,TRBV28,-,TRBJ2-2,ASSLTPWGEGYTGELF
14,TRBV5-1,-,TRBJ2-1,ASSLEGLAGGTEQF
15,TRBV7-3,-,TRBJ2-3,ASSLRARQGMADTQY
9,TRBV2,once,TRBJ2-1,ASSEISEQF
13,TRBV6-6,-,TRBJ1-2,ASSSRDKRNYGYT
13,TRBV18,-,TRBJ2-1,ASSPLAGGLNEQF
14,TRBV5-4,-,TRBJ1-1,ASSLSGGGRNTEAF
12,TRBV27,-,TRBJ2-5,ASSYPGGGETQY
12,TRBV5-1,-,TRBJ1-4,ASSWDGGNEKLF
11,TRBV12-3/TRBV12-4,-,TRBJ2-7,ASSLSGRGEQY
11,TRBV10-1,-,TRBJ1-1,ASSHRDSASAF
14,TRBV15,-,TRBJ1-4,ATSRDLEGANEKLF
13,TRBV19,once,TRBJ2-7,ASSQGFNAPYEQY
10,TRBV6-5,-,TRBJ1-2,ASRAANYGYT
11,TRBV7-2,-,TRBJ1-6,ASSLGGTSPLH
10,TRBV6-5,-,TRBJ2-7,ASRDTTYEQY
12,TRBV4-1,-,TRBJ1-1,ASRQASRGTEAF
13,TRBV19,-,TRBJ2-1,ASSIERGPADEQF
11,TRBV5-1,-,TRBJ2-4,ASSLWGGNIQY
13,TRBV7-9,once,TRBJ1-1,ASSSSGAGGTEAF
10,TRBV2,-,TRBJ1-2,ASSEGSYGYT
12,TRBV5-1,-,TRBJ2-7,ASSPRGGAREQY
13,TRBV6-5,once,TRBJ2-3,ASSYRGHSTDTQY
16,TRBV6-2/TRBV6-3,few,TRBJ1-4,ASSKGQGFFTTNEKLF
14,TRBV19,-,TRBJ1-4,ASSQDGLSTNEKLF
14,TRBV7-8,once,TRBJ1-4,ASSSTRTGANEKLF
13,TRBV6-5,-,TRBJ1-4,ASREFGLTNEKLF
12,TRBV18,-,TRBJ2-3,ASSPSINTDTQY
14,TRBV9,-,TRBJ1-4,ASSRQGASTNEKLF
14,TRBV5-6,-,TRBJ2-2,ASSGDRGGWTGELF
11,TRBV19,few,TRBJ1-5,ASSMWVNQPQH
12,TRBV27,once,TRBJ1-1,ASKWGTENTEAF
10,TRBV2,few,TRBJ2-5,ASRTTGETQY
11,TRBV29-1,once,TRBJ2-5,SVGLAFGETQY
15,TRBV4-1,-,TRBJ1-4,ASSQDSGGGGLRKLF